The T cell receptor beta chain under discussion was sequenced for a study of blood T cell repertoires in COVID-19. Across the study: Sites across the United States, Italy and Spain contributed samples from acute and convalescent COVID-19. The analysed material was cDNA or gDNA that came from T cells, B-cell-depleted T cells, or PBMCs.

Membership in each cohort depended on participant-reported clinical history. As processed by the authors: Cell counts per sample came from amplifying reference gene primers. The method was immunoSEQ multiplex PCR; TCRdb's version includes in-frame clones alone and lacks a portion of them. The DNA gave D and trimming, while V, J and clone size come from that table. This table holds about 480,000 clones, 85% to 90% found once. The receptor comes from a woman aged 35 to 49 who had recovered from COVID-19. The sequenced sample consisted of PBMCs or T cells enriched from blood (not recorded which).

The DNA of the CDR3 is TGTGCCACCCAGGGACACAGGAACACTGAAGCTTTCTTT. As protein: CATQGHRNTEAFF. The V and J genes are TRBV27 and TRBJ1-1, with a tentative D call TRBD1 (6 bases). This CDR3 has 13 residues. Per the germline V gene, CDR1 is MNHEY and CDR2 is SMNVEV (reference sequence). Trimming took 10 bases from V and 1 from J, leaving 13 bases between them.